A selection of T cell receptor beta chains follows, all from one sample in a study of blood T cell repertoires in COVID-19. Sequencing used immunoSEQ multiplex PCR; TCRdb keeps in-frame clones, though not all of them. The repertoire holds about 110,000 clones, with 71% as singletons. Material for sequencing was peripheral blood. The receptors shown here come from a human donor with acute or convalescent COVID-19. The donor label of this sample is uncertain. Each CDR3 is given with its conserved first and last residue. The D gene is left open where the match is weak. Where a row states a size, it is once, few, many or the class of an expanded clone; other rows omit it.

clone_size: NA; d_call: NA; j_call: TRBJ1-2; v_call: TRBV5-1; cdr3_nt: TGCGCCAGCAGGTGGAGGTCGTGGTCCGGGGGCTACACCTTC; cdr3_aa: CASRWRSWSGGYTF
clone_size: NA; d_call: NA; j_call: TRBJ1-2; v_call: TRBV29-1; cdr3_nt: TGCAGCGTTAACGCGGGGGGTTTAAACTATGGCTACACCTTC; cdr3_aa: CSVNAGGLNYGYTF
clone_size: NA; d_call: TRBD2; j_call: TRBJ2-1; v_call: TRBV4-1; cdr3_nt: TGCGCCAGCAGCCCGGGACTAGGGCAGCGGGGGGGTAGCAATGAGCAGTTCTTC; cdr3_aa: CASSPGLGQRGGSNEQFF
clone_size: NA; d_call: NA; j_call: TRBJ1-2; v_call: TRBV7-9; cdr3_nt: TGTGCCAGCAGCTTTAGTGGAGAGGAGGGCTACACCTTC; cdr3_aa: CASSFSGEEGYTF
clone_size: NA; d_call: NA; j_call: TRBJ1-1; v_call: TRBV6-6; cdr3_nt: TGTGCCAGCAGGGCAGGGGAGGGGAACACTGAAGCTTTCTTT; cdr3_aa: CASRAGEGNTEAFF
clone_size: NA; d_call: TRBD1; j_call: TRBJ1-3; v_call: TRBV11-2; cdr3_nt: TGTGCCAGCAGCCGACGGGGAGCAGGGGGCAATTCTGGAAACACCATATATTTT; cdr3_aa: CASSRRGAGGNSGNTIYF
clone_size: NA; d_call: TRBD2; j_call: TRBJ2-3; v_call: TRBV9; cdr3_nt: TGTGCCAGCAGCGAAGGTCTAGCGGGGGGAACTAGCACAGATACGCAGTATTTT; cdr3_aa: CASSEGLAGGTSTDTQYF
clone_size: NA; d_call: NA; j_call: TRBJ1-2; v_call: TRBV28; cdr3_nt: TGTGCCAGCAGCCCCCCCTCAGGGGAGTGGGGCTACACCTTC; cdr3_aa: CASSPPSGEWGYTF
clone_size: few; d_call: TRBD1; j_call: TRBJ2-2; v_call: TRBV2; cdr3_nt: TGTGCCAGCAGGGAGGACAGGGTAAACACCGGGGAGCTGTTTTTT; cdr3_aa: CASREDRVNTGELFF
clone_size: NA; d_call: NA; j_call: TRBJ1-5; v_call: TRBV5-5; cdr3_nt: TGTGCCAGCAGCTTGTCGGGGGGTCAGCCCCAGCATTTT; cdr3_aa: CASSLSGGQPQHF
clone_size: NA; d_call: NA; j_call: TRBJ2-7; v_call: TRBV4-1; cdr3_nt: TGCGCCAGCAGCCAGGATACCGGGGTGCGAACCTACGAGCAGTACTTC; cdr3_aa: CASSQDTGVRTYEQYF
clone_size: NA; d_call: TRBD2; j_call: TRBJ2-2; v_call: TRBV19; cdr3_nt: TGTGCCAGTACGACGCCGGGACTAGCGGGGGGGCAAAACACCGGGGAGCTGTTTTTT; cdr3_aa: CASTTPGLAGGQNTGELFF
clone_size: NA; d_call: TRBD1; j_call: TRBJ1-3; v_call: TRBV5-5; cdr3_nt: TGTGCCAGCAGCTTCTCGGGACAGTCGGGGTCATTTGGAAACACCATATATTTT; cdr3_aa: CASSFSGQSGSFGNTIYF
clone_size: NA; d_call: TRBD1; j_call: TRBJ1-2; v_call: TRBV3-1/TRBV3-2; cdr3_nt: TGTGCCAGCAGTCACCGGACAGGGGGGGGGTATGGCTACACCTTC; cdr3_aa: CASSHRTGGGYGYTF
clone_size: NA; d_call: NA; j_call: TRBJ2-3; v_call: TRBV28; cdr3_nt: TGTGCCAGCAGTTTTATGGCAGGGTTATCCACAGATACGCAGTATTTT; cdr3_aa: CASSFMAGLSTDTQYF
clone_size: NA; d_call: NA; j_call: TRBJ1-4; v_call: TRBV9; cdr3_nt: TGTGCCAGCAGCGGCCTAGGTGACTCGGGTGAAAAACTGTTTTTT; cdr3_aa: CASSGLGDSGEKLFF
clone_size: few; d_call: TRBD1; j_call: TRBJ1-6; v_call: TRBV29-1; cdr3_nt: TGCAGCGTCAGACAGGGGTTCGATTCACCCCTCCACTTT; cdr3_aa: CSVRQGFDSPLHF
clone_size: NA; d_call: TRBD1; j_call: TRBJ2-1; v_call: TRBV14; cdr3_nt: TGTGCCAGCAGCCGAGACAGGGGTAGGGAGCAGTTCTTC; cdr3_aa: CASSRDRGREQFF
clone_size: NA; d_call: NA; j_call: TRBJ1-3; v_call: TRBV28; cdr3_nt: TGTGCCAGCAGCAATACTATGACTGGGGGAAACACCATATATTTT; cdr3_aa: CASSNTMTGGNTIYF
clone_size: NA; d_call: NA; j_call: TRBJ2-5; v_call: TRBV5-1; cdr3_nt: TGCGCCAGCAGGGTCTGGGCAGGGTCAGAGACCCAGTACTTC; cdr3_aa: CASRVWAGSETQYF
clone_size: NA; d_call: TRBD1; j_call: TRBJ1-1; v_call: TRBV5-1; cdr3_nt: TGCGCCAGCAGCTTGGTGTCGTGGACAGGGGGCTGGGGGGCTGAAGCTTTCTTT; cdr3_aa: CASSLVSWTGGWGAEAFF
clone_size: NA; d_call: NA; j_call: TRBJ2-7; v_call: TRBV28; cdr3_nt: TGTGCCAGCCGTCGAGGGGGACGGTACGAGCAGTACTTC; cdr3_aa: CASRRGGRYEQYF
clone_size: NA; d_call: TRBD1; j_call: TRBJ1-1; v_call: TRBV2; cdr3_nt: TGTGCCAGCAGGAGGGACAGAAACACTGAAGCTTTCTTT; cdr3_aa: CASRRDRNTEAFF
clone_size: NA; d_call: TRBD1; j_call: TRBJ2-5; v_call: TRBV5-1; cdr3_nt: TGCGCCAGCAGCTTGACAGGGGGCTCCCAAGAGACCCAGTACTTC; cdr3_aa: CASSLTGGSQETQYF
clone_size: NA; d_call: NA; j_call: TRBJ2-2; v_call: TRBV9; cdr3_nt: TGTGCCAGTCATAGGGGCGAGGACACCGGGGAGCTGTTTTTT; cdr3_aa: CASHRGEDTGELFF
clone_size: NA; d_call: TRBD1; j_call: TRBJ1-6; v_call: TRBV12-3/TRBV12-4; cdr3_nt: TGTGCCAGCAGGGGACAGGATCACTCACCCCTCCACTTT; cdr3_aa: CASRGQDHSPLHF
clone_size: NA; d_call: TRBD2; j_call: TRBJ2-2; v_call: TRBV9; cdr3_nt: TGTGCCAGCAGCCCAGGGACTAGCGGGAACACCGGGGAGCTGTTTTTT; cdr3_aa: CASSPGTSGNTGELFF
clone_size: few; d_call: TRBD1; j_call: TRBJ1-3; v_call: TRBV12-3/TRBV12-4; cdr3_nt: TGTGCCAGCAGCTGGGACAGGGGAAACACCATATATTTT; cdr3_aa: CASSWDRGNTIYF
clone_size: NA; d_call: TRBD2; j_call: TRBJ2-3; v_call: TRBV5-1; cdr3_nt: TGCGCCAGCAGCTTGTCACTAGCGGGAGTCACAGATACGCAGTATTTT; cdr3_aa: CASSLSLAGVTDTQYF
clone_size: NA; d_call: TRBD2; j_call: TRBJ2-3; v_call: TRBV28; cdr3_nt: TGTGCCAGCAGCTCAGGACTAGCGGGGAGTTGGGGTGTCACAGATACGCAGTATTTT; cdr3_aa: CASSSGLAGSWGVTDTQYF
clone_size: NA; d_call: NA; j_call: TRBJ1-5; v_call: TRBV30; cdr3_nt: TGTGCCTGGAGTCCAAATACAGGGTACGGGAATCAGCCCCAGCATTTT; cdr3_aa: CAWSPNTGYGNQPQHF
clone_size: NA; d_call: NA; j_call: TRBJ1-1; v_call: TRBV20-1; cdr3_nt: TGCAGTGTACGGGGTGTATTTGAAGCTTTCTTT; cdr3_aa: CSVRGVFEAFF
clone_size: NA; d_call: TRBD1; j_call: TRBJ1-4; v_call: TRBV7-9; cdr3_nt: TGTGCCAGCAGCCCAGGGACAGGGGCTAATGAAAAACTGTTTTTT; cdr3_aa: CASSPGTGANEKLFF
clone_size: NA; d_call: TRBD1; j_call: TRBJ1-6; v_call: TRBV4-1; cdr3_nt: TGCGCCAGCAGCCAAGAGTCGGGACAGGGACGGTCACCCCTCCACTTT; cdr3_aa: CASSQESGQGRSPLHF
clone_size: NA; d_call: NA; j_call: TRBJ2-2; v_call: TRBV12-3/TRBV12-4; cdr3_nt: TGTGCCAGCAGTTACGGGAACACCGGGGAGCTGTTTTTT; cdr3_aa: CASSYGNTGELFF
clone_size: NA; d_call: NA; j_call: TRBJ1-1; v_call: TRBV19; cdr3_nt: TGTGCCAGTAAGGGCTCGACAGGGAACACTGAAGCTTTCTTT; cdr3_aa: CASKGSTGNTEAFF
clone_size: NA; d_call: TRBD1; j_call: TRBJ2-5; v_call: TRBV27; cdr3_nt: TGTGCCAGCAGTCGACGACAGGGCCAAGAGACCCAGTACTTC; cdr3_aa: CASSRRQGQETQYF
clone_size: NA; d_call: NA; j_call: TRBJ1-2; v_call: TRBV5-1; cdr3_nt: TGCGCCAGCAGCTCCAGTTCGGGGGGCTATGGCTACACCTTC; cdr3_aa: CASSSSSGGYGYTF
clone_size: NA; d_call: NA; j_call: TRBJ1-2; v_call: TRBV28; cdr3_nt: TGTGCCAGCAGTTCGCCACACCGTTTCTATGGCTACACCTTC; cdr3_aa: CASSSPHRFYGYTF
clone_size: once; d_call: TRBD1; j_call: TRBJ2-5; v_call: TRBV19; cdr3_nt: TGTGCCAGTAGTATCCCAGGGGGAACACAAGAGACCCAGTACTTC; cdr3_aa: CASSIPGGTQETQYF
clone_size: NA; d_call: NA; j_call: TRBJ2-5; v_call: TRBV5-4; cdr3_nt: TGTGCCAGCACCCCAGCTTATACAGGAACACAAGAGACCCAGTACTTC; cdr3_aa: CASTPAYTGTQETQYF
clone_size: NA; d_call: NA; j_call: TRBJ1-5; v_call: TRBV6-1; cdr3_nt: TGTGCCAGCAGTGACGGAGGTTTCGGCCAGCCCCAGCATTTT; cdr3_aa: CASSDGGFGQPQHF
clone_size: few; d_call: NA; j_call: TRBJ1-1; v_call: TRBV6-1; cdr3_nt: TGTGCCAGCAGTGATATTCGGCGGGGGAACACTGAAGCTTTCTTT; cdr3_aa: CASSDIRRGNTEAFF
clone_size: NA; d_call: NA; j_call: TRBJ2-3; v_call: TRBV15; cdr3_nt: TGTGCCACCAGCAGAGGTCGGGGATTCACAGATACGCAGTATTTT; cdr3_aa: CATSRGRGFTDTQYF
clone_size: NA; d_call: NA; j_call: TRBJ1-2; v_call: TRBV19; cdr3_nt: TGTGCCAGTAGTAGCAGTGGTGGCTACACCTTC; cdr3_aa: CASSSSGGYTF
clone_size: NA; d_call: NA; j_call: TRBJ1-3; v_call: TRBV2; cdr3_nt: TGTGCCAGCAGTGAACTCGGACAGAGCTCTGGAAACACCATATATTTT; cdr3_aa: CASSELGQSSGNTIYF
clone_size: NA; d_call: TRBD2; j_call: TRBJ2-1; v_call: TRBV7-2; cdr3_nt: TGTGCCAGCAGCTTACAGCCCGGACTAGCGGGGGCCCACTGGGGGCAGTTCTTC; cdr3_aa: CASSLQPGLAGAHWGQFF
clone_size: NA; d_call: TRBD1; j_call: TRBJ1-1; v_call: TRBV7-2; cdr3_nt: TGTGCCAGCAGCTACAGGACAGGGGGGACTGAAGCTTTCTTT; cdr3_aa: CASSYRTGGTEAFF
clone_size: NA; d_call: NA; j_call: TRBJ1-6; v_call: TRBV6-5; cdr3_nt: TGTGCCAGCAGCATCGGACAAATCTATAATTCACCCCTCCACTTT; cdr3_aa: CASSIGQIYNSPLHF
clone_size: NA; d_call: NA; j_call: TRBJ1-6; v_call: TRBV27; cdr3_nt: TGTGCCAGCAGTAGGGGCAACTCACCCCTCCACTTT; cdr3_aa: CASSRGNSPLHF
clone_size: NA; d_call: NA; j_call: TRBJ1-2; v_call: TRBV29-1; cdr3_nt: TGCAGCGCTTCTGAGGGCGCGCATGGCTACACCTTC; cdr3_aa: CSASEGAHGYTF
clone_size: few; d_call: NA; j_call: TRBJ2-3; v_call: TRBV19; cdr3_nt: TGTGCCAGTAGTATATCAGGGCTAAGCACAGATACGCAGTATTTT; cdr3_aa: CASSISGLSTDTQYF
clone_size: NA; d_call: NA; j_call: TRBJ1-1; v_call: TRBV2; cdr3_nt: TGTGCCAGCAGTGGACAAACGAACACTGAAGCTTTCTTT; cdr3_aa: CASSGQTNTEAFF
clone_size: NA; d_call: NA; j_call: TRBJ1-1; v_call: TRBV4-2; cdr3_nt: TGTGCCAGCAGCCCAAACCCCCGGACAACGAACACTGAAGCTTTCTTT; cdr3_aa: CASSPNPRTTNTEAFF
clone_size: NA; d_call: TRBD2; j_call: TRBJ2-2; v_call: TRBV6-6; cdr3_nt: TGTGCCAGCAGTTACGGGACTAGCGGGGGCACCGGGGAGCTGTTTTTT; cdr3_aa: CASSYGTSGGTGELFF
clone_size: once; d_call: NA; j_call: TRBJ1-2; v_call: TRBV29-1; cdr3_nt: TGCAGCGTTGAGGATAACAGGGACGGCTACACCTTC; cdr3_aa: CSVEDNRDGYTF
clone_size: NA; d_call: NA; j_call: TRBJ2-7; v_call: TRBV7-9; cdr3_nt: TGTGCCAGCAGCTCCGGCAGGGCCTACGAGCAGTACTTC; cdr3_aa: CASSSGRAYEQYF